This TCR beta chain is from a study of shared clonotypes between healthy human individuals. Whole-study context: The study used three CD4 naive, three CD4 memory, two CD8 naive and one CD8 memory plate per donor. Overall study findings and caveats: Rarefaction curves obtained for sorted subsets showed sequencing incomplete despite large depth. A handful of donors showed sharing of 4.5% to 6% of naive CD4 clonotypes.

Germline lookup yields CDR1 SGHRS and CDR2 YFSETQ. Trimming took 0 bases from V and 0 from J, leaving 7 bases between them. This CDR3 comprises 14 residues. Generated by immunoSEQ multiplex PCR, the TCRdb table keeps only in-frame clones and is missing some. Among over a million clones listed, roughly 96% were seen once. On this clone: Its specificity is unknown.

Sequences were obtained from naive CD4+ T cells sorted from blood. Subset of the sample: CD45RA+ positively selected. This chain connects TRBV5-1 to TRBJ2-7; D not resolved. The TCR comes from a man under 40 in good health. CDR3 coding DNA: TGCGCCAGCAGCTTGGTAACTGACTCCTACGAGCAGTACTTC. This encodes CASSLVTDSYEQYF.